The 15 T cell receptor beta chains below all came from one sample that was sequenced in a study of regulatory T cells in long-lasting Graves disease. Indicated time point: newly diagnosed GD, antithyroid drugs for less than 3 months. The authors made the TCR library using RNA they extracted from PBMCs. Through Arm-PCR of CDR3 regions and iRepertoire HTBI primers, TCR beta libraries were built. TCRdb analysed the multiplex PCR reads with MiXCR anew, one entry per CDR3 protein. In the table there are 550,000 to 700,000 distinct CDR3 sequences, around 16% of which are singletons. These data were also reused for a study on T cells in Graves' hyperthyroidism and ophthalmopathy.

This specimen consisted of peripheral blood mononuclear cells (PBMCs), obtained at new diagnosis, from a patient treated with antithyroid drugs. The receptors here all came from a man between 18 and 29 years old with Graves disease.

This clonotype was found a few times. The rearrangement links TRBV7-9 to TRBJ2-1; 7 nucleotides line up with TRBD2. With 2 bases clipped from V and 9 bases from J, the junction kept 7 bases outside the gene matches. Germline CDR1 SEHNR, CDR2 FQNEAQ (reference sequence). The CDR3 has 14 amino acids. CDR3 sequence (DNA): TGTGCCAGCAGCTTATCCTGGACTAGTAGTGAGCAGTTCTTC. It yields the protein CASSLSWTSSEQFF.

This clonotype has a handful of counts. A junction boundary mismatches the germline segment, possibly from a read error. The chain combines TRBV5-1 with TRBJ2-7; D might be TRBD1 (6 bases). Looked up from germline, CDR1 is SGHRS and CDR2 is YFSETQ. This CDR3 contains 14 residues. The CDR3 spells CASSPRGDTQSPTF. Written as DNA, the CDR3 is TGCGCCAGCAGCCCAAGAGGGGACACCCAGTCCCCAACCTTC.

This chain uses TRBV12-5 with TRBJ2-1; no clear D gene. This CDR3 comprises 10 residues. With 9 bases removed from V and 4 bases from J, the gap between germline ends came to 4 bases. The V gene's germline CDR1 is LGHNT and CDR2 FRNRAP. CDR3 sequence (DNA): TGTGCTAGACAGTACAATGAGCAGTTCTTC. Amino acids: CARQYNEQFF.

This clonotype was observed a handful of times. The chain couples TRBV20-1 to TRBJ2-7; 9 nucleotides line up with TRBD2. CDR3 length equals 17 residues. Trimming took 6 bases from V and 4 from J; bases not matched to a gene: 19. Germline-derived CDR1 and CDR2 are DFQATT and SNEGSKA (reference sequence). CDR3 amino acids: CSAEIPPWASGAYEQYF. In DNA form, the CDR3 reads TGCAGTGCCGAAATCCCCCCTTGGGCTAGCGGGGCGTACGAGCAGTACTTC.

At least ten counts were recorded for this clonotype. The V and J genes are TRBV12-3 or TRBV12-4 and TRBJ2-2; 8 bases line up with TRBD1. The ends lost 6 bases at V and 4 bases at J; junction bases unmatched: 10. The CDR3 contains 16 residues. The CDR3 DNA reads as TGTGCCAGCAGCCTTGGACAGGGTGGATCCACCGGGGAGCTGTTTTTT. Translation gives CASSLGQGGSTGELFF.

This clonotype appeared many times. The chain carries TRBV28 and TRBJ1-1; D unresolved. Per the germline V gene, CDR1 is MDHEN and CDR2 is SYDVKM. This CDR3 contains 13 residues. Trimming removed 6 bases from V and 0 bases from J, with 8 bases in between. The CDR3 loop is CASSLTVNTEAFF. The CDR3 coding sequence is TGTGCCAGCAGCCTTACAGTGAACACTGAAGCTTTCTTT.

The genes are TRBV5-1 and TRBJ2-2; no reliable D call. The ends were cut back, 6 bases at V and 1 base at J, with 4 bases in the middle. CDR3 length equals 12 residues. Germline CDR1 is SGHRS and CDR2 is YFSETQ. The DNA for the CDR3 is TGCGCCAGCAATGAGAACACCGGGGAGCTGTTTTTT. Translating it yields CASNENTGELFF.

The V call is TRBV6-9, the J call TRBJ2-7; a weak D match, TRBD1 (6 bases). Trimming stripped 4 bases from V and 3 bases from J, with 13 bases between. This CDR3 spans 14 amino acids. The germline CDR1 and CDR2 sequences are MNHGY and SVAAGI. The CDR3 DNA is TGTGCCAGCAGTTCCCCGGACAGCCTCTACGAGCAGTACTTC. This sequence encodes CASSSPDSLYEQYF.

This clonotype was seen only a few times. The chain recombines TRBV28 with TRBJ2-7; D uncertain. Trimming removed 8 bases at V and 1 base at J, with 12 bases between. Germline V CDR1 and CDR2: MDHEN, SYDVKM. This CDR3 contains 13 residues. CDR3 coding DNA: TGTGCCAGCTTAACACCTCCGTCCTACGAGCAGTACTTC. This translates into CASLTPPSYEQYF.

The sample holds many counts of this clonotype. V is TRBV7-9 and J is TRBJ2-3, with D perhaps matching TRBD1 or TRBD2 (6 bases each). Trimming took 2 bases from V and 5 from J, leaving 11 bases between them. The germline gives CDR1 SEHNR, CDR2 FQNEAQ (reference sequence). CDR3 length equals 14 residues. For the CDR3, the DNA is TGTGCCAGCAGCTTAACAGGGCGGGAAGATACGCAGTATTTT. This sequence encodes CASSLTGREDTQYF.

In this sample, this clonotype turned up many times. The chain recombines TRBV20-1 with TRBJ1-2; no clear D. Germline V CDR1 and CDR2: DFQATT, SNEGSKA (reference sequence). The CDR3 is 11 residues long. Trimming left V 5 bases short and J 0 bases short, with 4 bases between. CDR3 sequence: CSAFSNYGYTF. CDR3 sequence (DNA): TGCAGTGCTTTTTCTAACTATGGCTACACCTTC.

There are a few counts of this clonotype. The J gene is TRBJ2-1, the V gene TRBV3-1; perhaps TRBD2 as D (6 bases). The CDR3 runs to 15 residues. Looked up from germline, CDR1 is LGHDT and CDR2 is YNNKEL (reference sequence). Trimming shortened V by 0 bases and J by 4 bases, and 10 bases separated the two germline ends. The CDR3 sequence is CASSQDAGTYNEQFF. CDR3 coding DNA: TGTGCCAGCAGCCAAGACGCGGGAACATACAATGAGCAGTTCTTC.

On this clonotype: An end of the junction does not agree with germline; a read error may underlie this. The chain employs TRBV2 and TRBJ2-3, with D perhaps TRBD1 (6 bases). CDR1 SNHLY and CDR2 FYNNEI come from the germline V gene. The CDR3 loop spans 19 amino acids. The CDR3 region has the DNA TGTGCCGGCAGTGAAGCGCGGCAGGGGATTCGGTATGGCACAGATACGCAGTATTTT. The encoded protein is CAGSEARQGIRYGTDTQYF.

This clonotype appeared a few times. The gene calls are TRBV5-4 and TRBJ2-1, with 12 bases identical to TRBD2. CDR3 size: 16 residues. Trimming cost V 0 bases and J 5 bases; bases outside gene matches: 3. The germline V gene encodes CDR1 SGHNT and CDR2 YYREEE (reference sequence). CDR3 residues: CASSLGGLAGNNEQFF. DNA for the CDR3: TGTGCCAGCAGCTTGGGGGGACTAGCGGGCAACAATGAGCAGTTCTTC.

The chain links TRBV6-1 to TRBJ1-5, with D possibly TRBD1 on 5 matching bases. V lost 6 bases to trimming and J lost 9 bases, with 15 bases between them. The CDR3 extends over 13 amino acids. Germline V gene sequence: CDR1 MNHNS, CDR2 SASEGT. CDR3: CASRDAFGGPQHF. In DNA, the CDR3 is TGTGCCAGCAGAGATGCTTTCGGGGGGCCCCAGCATTTT.